The T cell receptor (beta chain) under discussion was sequenced for a study of cytomegalovirus exposure and HLA in healthy donors. Study-level results: Rarity held for most TCR sequences, but there were some public TCRs that occurred in many donors. Fewer N-insertions than the approximately 700-donor mean were reportedly shown by an Asian-associated ancestry cluster in a later analysis.

The PCR used 60 Vbeta and 13 Jbeta primers. TCRdb's copy holds only in-frame clones and misses some; the assay was immunoSEQ multiplex PCR. Among some 170,000 clones listed, about 9.4% were seen once. This clone turned up a few times. Antigen specificity is unknown. This TCR was sampled from a woman aged 25-40 years in good health and CMV-seropositive. The sample was PBMCs.

In DNA, the CDR3 is TGTGCCAGCTTAGGACTAGCGGGATATGAGCAGTACTTC. Encoded protein: CASLGLAGYEQYF. The chain couples TRBV2 to TRBJ2-7; 12 positions match TRBD2. The germline V gene has CDR1 SNHLY and CDR2 FYNNEI. The CDR3 is made up of 13 amino acids. J was trimmed by 7 bases and V by 8 bases; bases with no gene match: 6.